This is a list of T cell receptor beta chains from one sample in a study of T cell responses to AZD1222 COVID-19 vaccine. Sequenced by immunoSEQ multiplex PCR; TCRdb stores in-frame clones only, minus some. The sample consists of 95,000 to 110,000 clones, around 92% of them appearing once. This material consisted of peripheral blood, taken on day 0 of AZD1222 vaccination. These receptor sequences come from an adult in good health. CDR3s include the opening cysteine and the closing phenylalanine or tryptophan. Each record gives: D gene, clone size, V gene, J gene, CDR3 DNA, CDR3 protein. D genes are given only for firm matches. Only some rows state a clone size, as once, few, many or a class for expanded clones.

NA,NA,TRBV19,TRBJ1-5,TGTGCCAGTAGTGTCAAAGGGGGAGTTAATAGCAATCAGCCCCAGCATTTT,CASSVKGGVNSNQPQHF
NA,NA,TRBV19,TRBJ1-5,TGTGCCAGTACTGGATTCCGAAACCAGCCCCAGCATTTT,CASTGFRNQPQHF
NA,few,TRBV11-2,TRBJ1-3,TGTGCCAGCAGCTTAGGCTACAGCGGGTCTGGAAACACCATATATTTT,CASSLGYSGSGNTIYF
NA,NA,TRBV28,TRBJ1-2,TGTGCCAGCAGTTTGGGAGATGGCTACACCTTC,CASSLGDGYTF
NA,NA,TRBV7-2,TRBJ1-2,TGTGCCAGCACGAGCCAATCTAACTATGGCTACACCTTC,CASTSQSNYGYTF
NA,once,TRBV6-5,TRBJ2-7,TGTGCCAGCGGTTTAAGTCACTATATCCACGAGCAGTACTTC,CASGLSHYIHEQYF
NA,NA,TRBV7-2,TRBJ2-5,TGTGCCAGCAGCCCGGGACACCCCCAAGAGACCCAGTACTTC,CASSPGHPQETQYF
NA,NA,TRBV10-3,TRBJ2-1,TGTGCCATCAGTGAGTCTGGGTGGAACAATGAGCAGTTCTTC,CAISESGWNNEQFF
NA,NA,TRBV10-3,TRBJ2-7,TGTGCCATCAGTGACAGGACAATCTACGAGCAGTACTTC,CAISDRTIYEQYF
TRBD1,NA,TRBV6-2/TRBV6-3,TRBJ1-2,TGTGCCAGCAGTTACTCACGAATGTGGACCGGGACAGGGAAGGAAGGCTACACCTTC,CASSYSRMWTGTGKEGYTF
TRBD1,NA,TRBV7-3,TRBJ2-5,TGTGCCAGCAGCCGGGACAGCCAAGAGACCCAGTACTTC,CASSRDSQETQYF
NA,once,TRBV28,TRBJ2-3,TGTGCCAGCAGTTTATTCGGCGGCGGGAAGAATACGCAGTATTTT,CASSLFGGGKNTQYF
NA,NA,TRBV19,TRBJ1-4,TGTGCCAGTAGTGTTTCCTACATGACCGAAAAACTGTTTTTT,CASSVSYMTEKLFF
NA,NA,TRBV5-1,TRBJ2-1,TGCGCCAGCAGCCTGAAAGTTACTCCGGGGCTGTTCTTC,CASSLKVTPGLFF
TRBD2,NA,TRBV6-5,TRBJ2-7,TGTGCCAGCAGTTACCCTAGCGGAGAGACCCACGAGCAGTACTTC,CASSYPSGETHEQYF
NA,NA,TRBV4-1,TRBJ2-3,TGCGCCAGCAGCCAAGATGGGTACGGGGGCACAGATACGCAGTATTTT,CASSQDGYGGTDTQYF
NA,NA,TRBV11-3,TRBJ2-1,TGTGCCAGCAGCCGTGTCTCGGGGTTCGGTGAGCAGTTCTTC,CASSRVSGFGEQFF
NA,NA,TRBV7-3,TRBJ2-1,TGTGCCAGCAGCCTAACTCGTGACAATGAGCAGTTCTTC,CASSLTRDNEQFF
NA,NA,TRBV19,TRBJ2-1,TGTGCCAGTCGCCTCACCCTTTCCTACAATGAGCAGTTCTTC,CASRLTLSYNEQFF
NA,NA,TRBV19,TRBJ2-7,TGTGCCAGTAGTACACAGAACTACGAGCAGTACTTC,CASSTQNYEQYF
NA,NA,TRBV19,TRBJ1-2,TGTGCCAGTAGACCCTCCCCAGGGGTCTATGGCTACACCTTC,CASRPSPGVYGYTF
TRBD1,NA,TRBV29-1,TRBJ1-1,TGCAGCGTCCGACAGGGGCTGAACACTGAAGCTTTCTTT,CSVRQGLNTEAFF
NA,NA,TRBV24-1,TRBJ1-6,TGTGCCACCAGTGATGGAACGGGTGGCAATTCACCCCTCCACTTT,CATSDGTGGNSPLHF
TRBD2,NA,TRBV15,TRBJ2-7,TGTGCCACGCAGCGGGAACTAGCGGAGACCTACGAGCAGTACTTC,CATQRELAETYEQYF
NA,NA,TRBV27,TRBJ1-2,TGTGCCAGCAGTTTATACCTCGGGTCCGTTGGCTATGGCTACACCTTC,CASSLYLGSVGYGYTF
NA,NA,TRBV11-2,TRBJ2-5,TGTGCCAGCAGCTCCAGGGGGGGAGGGCTTAAAGAGACCCAGTACTTC,CASSSRGGGLKETQYF
TRBD2,NA,TRBV28,TRBJ2-3,TGTGCCAGCAGTTTACAGCGGGGGGAGGATACGCAGTATTTT,CASSLQRGEDTQYF
NA,NA,TRBV7-3,TRBJ2-5,TGTGCCAGCAGCTTAGTGGCAGGGATGGAGACCCAGTACTTC,CASSLVAGMETQYF
NA,once,TRBV12-3/TRBV12-4,TRBJ1-1,TGTGCCAGCAGAAGGACAGCTGAAGCTTTCTTT,CASRRTAEAFF
NA,NA,TRBV4-3,TRBJ2-2,TGCGCCAGCAGCCAGCCGTGGGGTAGCGGAGGAAACACCGGGGAGCTGTTTTTT,CASSQPWGSGGNTGELFF
TRBD1,NA,TRBV6-5,TRBJ1-2,TGTGCCAGCAGTTACTCCGGGACAGGGAACTATGGCTACACCTTC,CASSYSGTGNYGYTF
NA,NA,TRBV19,TRBJ2-2,TGTGCCAGTAGTATAGATAGCAGGGGAGACACCGGGGAGCTGTTTTTT,CASSIDSRGDTGELFF
NA,once,TRBV29-1,TRBJ2-7,TGCAGCGCTCGCGGGGCGCACTCCTACGAGCAGTACTTC,CSARGAHSYEQYF
NA,NA,TRBV5-1,TRBJ1-2,TGCGCCAGCAGCTTGGCGCTTGGGGTTGACTATGGCTACACCTTC,CASSLALGVDYGYTF
TRBD1,NA,TRBV7-3,TRBJ2-2,TGTGCCAGCAGTTTAGGGACAGGGGGGAACACCGGGGAGCTGTTTTTT,CASSLGTGGNTGELFF
NA,NA,TRBV6-2/TRBV6-3,TRBJ2-5,TGTGCCAGCAGTTGGCCCGGCGGGGAGACCCTTAGGGAAGAGACCCAGTACTTC,CASSWPGGETLREETQYF
TRBD2,once,TRBV7-9,TRBJ2-5,TGTGCCAGCAGCGGTAATGGGACTAGTGTGGAGACCCAGTACTTC,CASSGNGTSVETQYF
NA,NA,TRBV6-2/TRBV6-3,TRBJ2-7,TGTGCCAGCAGTCCCTCTGAGTACGAGCAGTACTTC,CASSPSEYEQYF
NA,NA,TRBV6-2/TRBV6-3,TRBJ2-7,TGTGCCAGCAGTTCGCTGAGGGCGTACGAGCAGTACTTC,CASSSLRAYEQYF
NA,NA,TRBV5-1,TRBJ2-2,TGCGCCAGCAGCCCGGACGGAACGGCCGGGGAGCTGTTTTTT,CASSPDGTAGELFF
NA,NA,TRBV6-4,TRBJ2-3,TGTGCCAGCAGTGAACGGGGGAGGTTCTCAGATACGCAGTATTTT,CASSERGRFSDTQYF
TRBD1,NA,TRBV6-5,TRBJ2-5,TGTGCCATCGACAGGGCGTTAGGAGAGACCCAGTACTTC,CAIDRALGETQYF
NA,NA,TRBV30,TRBJ1-5,TGTGCCTGGAGTTTAACAGGGAATTATCAGCCCCAGCATTTT,CAWSLTGNYQPQHF
NA,NA,TRBV28,TRBJ2-7,TGTGCCAGCAGTTTAGGGCCTGTCGAGCAGTACTTC,CASSLGPVEQYF
NA,once,TRBV28,TRBJ2-7,TGTGCCAGCAGCACTACTAGCTACGAGCAGTACTTC,CASSTTSYEQYF
TRBD1,NA,TRBV18,TRBJ1-1,TGTGCCAGCTCACCATCGGGACAGACTGAAGCTTTCTTT,CASSPSGQTEAFF
NA,NA,TRBV7-3,TRBJ2-7,TGTGCCAGCAGCCCCACTGGAGAGCTAGGGGAGCAGTACTTC,CASSPTGELGEQYF
NA,NA,TRBV10-3,TRBJ2-7,TGTGCCATAAGTGCCCAATACGAGCAGTACTTC,CAISAQYEQYF
TRBD1,once,TRBV3-1/TRBV3-2,TRBJ1-2,TGTGCCAGCAGCCAAGGAACAGGGGGAGGGAGTGGCTACACCTTC,CASSQGTGGGSGYTF